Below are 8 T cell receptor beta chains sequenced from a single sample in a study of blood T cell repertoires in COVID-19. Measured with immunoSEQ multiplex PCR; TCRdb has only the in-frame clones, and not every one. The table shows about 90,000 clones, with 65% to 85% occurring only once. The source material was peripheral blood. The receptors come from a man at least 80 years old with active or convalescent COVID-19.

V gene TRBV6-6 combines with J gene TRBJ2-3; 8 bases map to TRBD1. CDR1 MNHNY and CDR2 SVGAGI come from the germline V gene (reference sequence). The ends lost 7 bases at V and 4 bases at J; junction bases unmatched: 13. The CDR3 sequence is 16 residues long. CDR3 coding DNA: TGTGCCAGCACCCACAGGGACAGGCAATTCTCAGATACGCAGTATTTT. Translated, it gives CASTHRDRQFSDTQYF.

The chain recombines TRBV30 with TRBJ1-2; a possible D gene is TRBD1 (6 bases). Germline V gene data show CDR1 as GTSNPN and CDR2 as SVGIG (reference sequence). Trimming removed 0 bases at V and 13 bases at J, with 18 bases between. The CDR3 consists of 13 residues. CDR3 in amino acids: CAWSVRQVGLCTF. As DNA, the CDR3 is TGTGCCTGGAGTGTACGACAGGTGGGGCTTTGCACCTTC.

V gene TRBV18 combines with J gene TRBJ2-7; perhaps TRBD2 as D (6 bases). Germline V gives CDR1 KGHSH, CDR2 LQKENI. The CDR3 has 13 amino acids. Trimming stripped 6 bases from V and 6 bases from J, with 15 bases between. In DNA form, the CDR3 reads TGTGCCAGCTCCACGAGGCGGGGTGGCGAGCAGTACTTC. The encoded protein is CASSTRRGGEQYF.

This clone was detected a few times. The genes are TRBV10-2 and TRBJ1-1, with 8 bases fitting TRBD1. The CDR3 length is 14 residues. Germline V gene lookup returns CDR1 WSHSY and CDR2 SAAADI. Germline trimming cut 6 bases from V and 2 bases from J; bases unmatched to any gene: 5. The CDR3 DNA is TGCGCCAGCAGGAGGACAGGGATTAACACTGAAGCTTTCTTT. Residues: CASRRTGINTEAFF.

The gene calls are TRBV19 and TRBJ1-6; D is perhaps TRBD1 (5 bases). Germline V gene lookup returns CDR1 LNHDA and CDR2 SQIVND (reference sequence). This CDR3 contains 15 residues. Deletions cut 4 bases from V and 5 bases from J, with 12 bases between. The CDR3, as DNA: TGTGCCAGTAGTACCCCTGCAGGGAATAATTCACCCCTCCACTTT. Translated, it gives CASSTPAGNNSPLHF.

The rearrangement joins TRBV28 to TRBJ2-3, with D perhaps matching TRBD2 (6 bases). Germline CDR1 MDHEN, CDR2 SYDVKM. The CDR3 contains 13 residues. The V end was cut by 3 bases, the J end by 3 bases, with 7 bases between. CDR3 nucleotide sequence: TGTGCCAGCAGTTTGGGGGGAACAGATACGCAGTATTTT. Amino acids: CASSLGGTDTQYF.

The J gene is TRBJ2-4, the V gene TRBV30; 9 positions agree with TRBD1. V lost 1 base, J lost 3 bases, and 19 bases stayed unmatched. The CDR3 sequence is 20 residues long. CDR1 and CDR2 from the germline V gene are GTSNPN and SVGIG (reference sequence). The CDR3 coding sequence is TGTGCCTGGAGTGGCACCGGTTCCGGACAGGGGTCTTTTTTCAAAAACATTCAGTACTTC. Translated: CAWSGTGSGQGSFFKNIQYF. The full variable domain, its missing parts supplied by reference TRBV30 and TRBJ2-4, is SQTIHQWPATLVQPVGSPLSLECTVEGTSNPNLYWYRQAAGRGLQLLFYSVGIGQISSEVPQNLSASRPQDRQFILSSKKLLLSDSGFYLCAWSGTGSGQGSFFKNIQYFGAGTRLSVL.

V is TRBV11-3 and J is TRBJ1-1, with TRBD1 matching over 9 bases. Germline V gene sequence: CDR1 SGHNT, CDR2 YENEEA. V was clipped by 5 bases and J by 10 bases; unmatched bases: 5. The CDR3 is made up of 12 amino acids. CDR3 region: CASSPGQGLAFF. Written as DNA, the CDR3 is TGTGCCAGCAGCCCAGGACAGGGGCTAGCTTTCTTT.